Listed below are T cell receptor beta chains from one sample, sequenced in a study of identical twins. Using its own MiXCR run on the 5' RACE reads, TCRdb lists one record per CDR3 protein. Of about 530,000 distinct CDR3 sequences listed, 20% to 25% are singletons. The sample also formed part of further work on yellow fever vaccine responses in identical twins.

The sample comprised CD4+ T cells sorted from blood. The receptor set was obtained from a woman aged 18-29 years in good health. Each CDR3 is given with its conserved first and last residue. The D gene is left open where the match is weak. Size is omitted from some rows. Given values are once, few, many or a class for expanded clones.

j_gene,abundance,v_gene,d_gene,CDR3nt,CDR3aa
TRBJ1-6,.,TRBV15,.,TGTGCCACCACCACTGCCCGTAATTCACCCCTCCACTTT,CATTTARNSPLHF
TRBJ2-5,few,TRBV4-1,.,TGCGCCAGCAGCCAAGTAATGACTACTGGGAGGGAGACCCAGTACTTC,CASSQVMTTGRETQYF
TRBJ1-6,few,TRBV11-2,.,TGTGCCAGCAGCTTAGTGGGAGACAGAAACAATTCACCCCTCCACTTT,CASSLVGDRNNSPLHF
TRBJ2-5,few,TRBV4-1,TRBD2,TGCGCCAGCAGCCAAGAGGGACTAGCGGGCGGCCAAGAGACCCAGTACTTC,CASSQEGLAGGQETQYF
TRBJ2-5,.,TRBV10-3,.,TGTGCCATCAGTGAGTCGGGGTCGACGGAAACAATAAAAGAGACCCAGTACTTC,CAISESGSTETIKETQYF
TRBJ2-7,.,TRBV12-3/TRBV12-4,TRBD1,TGTGCCAGCATCGACAGGGGCGGAGAGCAGTACTTC,CASIDRGGEQYF
TRBJ1-6,few,TRBV7-9,.,TGTGCCAGCAGCTTAGATGACAGAAATAATTCACCCCTCCACTTT,CASSLDDRNNSPLHF
TRBJ2-1,.,TRBV11-2,TRBD1,TGTGCCAGCAGCTTATTGACAGGGTTGGCGAATGAGCAGTTCTTC,CASSLLTGLANEQFF
TRBJ2-5,few,TRBV15,TRBD1,TGTGCCACCAGCAGAGACTGGGACAGCAGTCAGGGAGAGACCCAGTACTTC,CATSRDWDSSQGETQYF
TRBJ2-1,.,TRBV20-1,TRBD2,TGCAGTATTTTCGCGGGAGTCCCCAATGAGCAGTTCTTC,CSIFAGVPNEQFF
TRBJ1-1,few,TRBV28,TRBD1,TGTGCCAGCAGTTCCTCGACAGGGGGGAACACTGAAGCTTTCTTT,CASSSSTGGNTEAFF
TRBJ1-5,few,TRBV28,.,TGTGCCAGCAGTTTTTGGGTTAGCAATCAGCCCCAGCATTTT,CASSFWVSNQPQHF
TRBJ2-7,few,TRBV2,.,TGTGCCAGCAGTGATTTTAAAGAGCAGTACTTC,CASSDFKEQYF
TRBJ2-2,.,TRBV7-3,TRBD1,TGTGCCAGCAGCCGAACCCGGGACAGGGCATCCGGGGAGCTGTTTTTT,CASSRTRDRASGELFF
TRBJ2-3,few,TRBV6-1,.,TGTGCCAGCAGGGTGGGGTCCCGCACAGATACGCAGTATTTT,CASRVGSRTDTQYF
TRBJ1-1,few,TRBV27,.,TGTGCCAGCAGTTCGCGGACAGCCGGGAACACTGAAGCTTTCTTT,CASSSRTAGNTEAFF
TRBJ2-6,few,TRBV20-1,.,TGCAGTGCTATACCGGGTAGCTCTGGGGCCAACGTCCTGACTTTC,CSAIPGSSGANVLTF
TRBJ2-2,.,TRBV5-8,.,TGTGCCAGCAGGCATCCGGGACTTATGGCCGGGGAGCTGTTTTTT,CASRHPGLMAGELFF
TRBJ2-7,many,TRBV20-1,.,TGCAGTGCTAGAGCCAAGGCTAGCAGGGCCGACGAGCAGTACTTC,CSARAKASRADEQYF
TRBJ2-2,.,TRBV5-5,.,TGTGCCAGCAGCTTGGACAGGGCTGAGTCCGGGGAGCTGTTTTTT,CASSLDRAESGELFF
TRBJ2-1,few,TRBV9,.,TGTGCCAGCAGCGTAGGGGGCCAGGGGACCTACAATGAGCAGTTCTTC,CASSVGGQGTYNEQFF
TRBJ2-5,.,TRBV10-3,.,TGTGCCATCAGTGAGGGATCGGTGGAGACCCAGTACTTC,CAISEGSVETQYF
TRBJ2-5,few,TRBV5-1,.,TGCGCCAGCAGCTTGGTGCCGGGGATGGCCCAGTACTTC,CASSLVPGMAQYF
TRBJ1-1,.,TRBV5-1,TRBD1,TGCGCCAGCAGCAGAACAGGGGGCGCCATGAACACTGAAGCTTTCTTT,CASSRTGGAMNTEAFF
TRBJ2-1,once,TRBV6-5,.,TGTGCCAGCAATTCCGTGAGGGGGGGTGAGCAGTTCTTC,CASNSVRGGEQFF
TRBJ2-7,few,TRBV15,TRBD1,TGTGCCACCAGCAGAGTTGGTACAGGGGGCGGTGAGCAGTACTTC,CATSRVGTGGGEQYF
TRBJ2-1,.,TRBV18,TRBD2,TGTGCCAGCTCACTCGTAATAGTTCGGACTAGCGGGAACAATGAGCAGTTCTTC,CASSLVIVRTSGNNEQFF
TRBJ2-3,.,TRBV7-9,.,TGTGCCAGCAGCCTGATACACCGGGTCCTCACAGATACGCAGTATTTT,CASSLIHRVLTDTQYF
TRBJ2-7,.,TRBV29-1,.,TGCAGCGTTAGTCGGGGCACCTACGAGCAGTACTTC,CSVSRGTYEQYF
TRBJ1-4,.,TRBV10-3,.,TGTGCCATCAGGGCCGTGGCAACTAATGAAAAACTGTTTTTT,CAIRAVATNEKLFF
TRBJ2-2,few,TRBV7-9,TRBD2,TGTGCCAGCAGCACACTAGCGGGAGCTTGGACCGGGGAGCTGTTTTTT,CASSTLAGAWTGELFF
TRBJ2-3,few,TRBV3-1,.,TGTGCCAGCAGCCAAGATCCTCTCCGGGGATACACAGATACGCAGTATTTT,CASSQDPLRGYTDTQYF
TRBJ1-5,.,TRBV3-1,.,TGTGCCAGCAGCCTCATGTCCGATCAGCCCCAGCATTTT,CASSLMSDQPQHF
TRBJ2-3,.,TRBV5-1,TRBD2,TGCGCCAGCAGCGGCGGGACTAGCGGGGGCCCAGGGGCAGATACGCAGTATTTT,CASSGGTSGGPGADTQYF
TRBJ1-4,few,TRBV6-1,.,TGTGCCAGCAGCCACCGGGGGCAGACAAATGAAAAACTGTTTTTT,CASSHRGQTNEKLFF
TRBJ2-3,.,TRBV7-2,TRBD1,TGTGCCAGCAGGTTGACAGGGTTTGGCACAGATACGCAGTATTTT,CASRLTGFGTDTQYF